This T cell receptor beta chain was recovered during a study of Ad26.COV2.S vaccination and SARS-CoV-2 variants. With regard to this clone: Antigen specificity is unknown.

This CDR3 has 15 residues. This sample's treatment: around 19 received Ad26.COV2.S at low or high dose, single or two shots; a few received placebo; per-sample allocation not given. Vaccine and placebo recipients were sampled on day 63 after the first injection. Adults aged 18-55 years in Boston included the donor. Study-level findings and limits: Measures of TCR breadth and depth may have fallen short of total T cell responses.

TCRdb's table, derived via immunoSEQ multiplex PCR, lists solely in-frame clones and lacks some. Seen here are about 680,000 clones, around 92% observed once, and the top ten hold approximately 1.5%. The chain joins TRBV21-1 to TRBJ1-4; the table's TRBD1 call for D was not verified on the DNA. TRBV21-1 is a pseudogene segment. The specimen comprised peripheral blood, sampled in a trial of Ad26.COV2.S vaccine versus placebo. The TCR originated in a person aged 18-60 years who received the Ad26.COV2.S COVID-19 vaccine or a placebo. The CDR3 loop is CASSSRKDRSEKLFF. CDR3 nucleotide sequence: TGTGCCAGCAGCTCGAGAAAGGACAGGTCAGAAAAACTGTTTTTT.